Presented here are 30 T cell receptor beta chains from one specimen sequenced in a study of blood T cell repertoires in COVID-19. Profiled with immunoSEQ multiplex PCR; TCRdb holds only in-frame clones, not every one. The sample holds about 12,000 clones; about three quarters are singletons and the top ten take around 9.1%. Sequencing was done on a sample of peripheral blood. These TCRs come from a man aged 55 to 70 with COVID-19, enrolled during active disease.

This chain links TRBV27 with TRBJ1-4; D is ambiguous. Deletions cut 5 bases from V and 6 bases from J, with 16 bases between. This CDR3 has 15 residues. Germline assignment: CDR1 MNHEY and CDR2 SMNVEV (reference sequence). The CDR3: CASSPEVGRDEKLFF. The CDR3 bases are TGTGCCAGCAGTCCCGAGGTGGGGAGGGATGAAAAACTGTTTTTT.

The chain uses TRBV28 and TRBJ2-3; a weak D match, TRBD2 (6 bases). Trimming shortened V by 3 bases and J by 2 bases, and 12 bases separated the two germline ends. This CDR3 is 15 amino acids long. Germline loops: CDR1 MDHEN, CDR2 SYDVKM. CDR3 sequence: CASSFPGSYTDTQYF. For the CDR3, the DNA is TGTGCCAGCAGTTTTCCCGGGAGCTACACAGATACGCAGTATTTT.

The chain uses TRBV4-3 and TRBJ1-2; 7 nucleotides agree with TRBD1. Germline loops: CDR1 LGHNA, CDR2 YSLEER. The trim removed 0 bases at V and 4 bases at J, leaving 2 bases unmatched. This CDR3 is 14 amino acids long. The CDR3 reads CASSQDRDSYGYTF. The DNA of the CDR3 is TGCGCCAGCAGCCAAGACCGGGACAGCTATGGCTACACCTTC.

This clone showed up just a few times. This rearrangement joins TRBV7-2 to TRBJ2-2, with D possibly matching TRBD1 (5 bases). This CDR3 has 16 amino acids. V was clipped by 6 bases and J by 4 bases, with 18 bases between them. Germline V CDR1 and CDR2: SGHTA, FQGNSA. The CDR3 here is CASRDSAGLSTGELFF. In nucleotides, the CDR3 is TGTGCCAGCAGAGACAGTGCCGGGCTTAGCACCGGGGAGCTGTTTTTT.

The chain joins TRBV14 to TRBJ2-5; 8 positions match TRBD1. Germline assignment: CDR1 SGHDN and CDR2 FVKESK. V was clipped by 0 bases and J by 5 bases; unmatched bases: 5. The CDR3 has 15 residues. The CDR3 nucleotides read TGTGCCAGCAGCCAAGAGGCAGGGGGCTTTGAGACCCAGTACTTC. Its protein product is CASSQEAGGFETQYF.

The chain recombines TRBV29-1 with TRBJ2-2; D gene uncertain. Per germline, CDR1 SQVTM and CDR2 ANQGSEA. The length of the CDR3 is 11 residues. V shed 4 bases and J shed 9 bases, with 9 bases lying between them. The CDR3 DNA follows: TGCAGCGTTGCCGTGAAGCGGGAGCTGTTTTTT. It translates to CSVAVKRELFF.

This chain joins TRBV6-5 and TRBJ2-3, with D unresolved. CDR1 is MNHEY and CDR2 is SVGAGI in the germline V gene. The CDR3 has 15 residues. V lost 0 bases, J lost 2 bases, and 9 bases lay in between. The DNA of the CDR3 is TGTGCCAGCAGTTACTCTGTCTATTCCACAGATACGCAGTATTTT. Its translation: CASSYSVYSTDTQYF.

The chain employs TRBV5-1 and TRBJ2-3, with TRBD1 matching 9 bases. The trim removed 9 bases at V and 3 bases at J, leaving 8 bases unmatched. Germline V gives CDR1 SGHRS, CDR2 YFSETQ. This CDR3 comprises 14 residues. The CDR3 DNA follows: TGCGCCACCACCCGGGACAGGGCGACAGATACGCAGTATTTT. It specifies CATTRDRATDTQYF.

The chain carries TRBV19 and TRBJ1-5, with D perhaps matching TRBD1 (5 bases). V lost 3 bases and J lost 11, with 11 bases in between. Per germline, CDR1 LNHDA and CDR2 SQIVND (reference sequence). The CDR3 runs 12 residues. The CDR3 protein is CASSMGPGAQHF. CDR3 DNA: TGTGCCAGTAGTATGGGTCCGGGGGCCCAGCATTTT.

Judged by abundance, this clone is medium-sized. The chain couples TRBV6-5 to TRBJ1-1, with D possibly TRBD1 on 5 matching bases. Germline CDR1 reads MNHEY; CDR2 reads SVGAGI. The CDR3 runs to 12 residues. Trimming took 2 bases from V and 7 from J, leaving 8 bases between them. CDR3: CASSYQGLEAFF. CDR3 nucleotides: TGTGCCAGCAGTTACCAGGGACTTGAAGCTTTCTTT.

The chain joins TRBV7-2 to TRBJ1-1, with 8 bases matching TRBD1. The germline V gene has CDR1 SGHTA and CDR2 FQGNSA. The CDR3 covers 16 residues. The V gene end was trimmed by 3 bases and the J gene end by 1 base; junction bases not matched to a gene: 7. DNA of the CDR3: TGTGCCAGCAGCTTTCCCCGAACAGGGGGGAACACTGAAGCTTTCTTT. Translated: CASSFPRTGGNTEAFF. The full variable domain, in which reference TRBV7-2 and TRBJ1-1 provide the parts outside the CDR3, is GAGVSQSPSNKVTEKGKDVELRCDPISGHTALYWYRQSLGQGLEFLIYFQGNSAPDKSGLPSDRFSAERTGGSVSTLTIQRTQQEDSAVYLCASSFPRTGGNTEAFFGQGTRLTVV.

J is TRBJ2-7 and V is TRBV9, with 8 bases fitting TRBD2. Germline V gives CDR1 SGDLS, CDR2 YYNGEE. This CDR3 has 14 amino acids. V shed 4 bases and J 2 bases; nucleotides not matched to a gene: 5. The CDR3 DNA follows: TGTGCCAGCAGCCCCTCAGCGGGGGCCTACGAGCAGTACTTC. This gives the protein CASSPSAGAYEQYF. Together with reference TRBV9 and TRBJ2-7, the CDR3 gives the full variable domain: DSGVTQTPKHLITATGQRVTLRCSPRSGDLSVYWYQQSLDQGLQFLIQYYNGEERAKGNILERFSAQQFPDLHSELNLSSLELGDSALYFCASSPSAGAYEQYFGPGTRLTVT.

This clone appeared once. The gene calls are TRBV28 and TRBJ1-2; 11 bases match TRBD1. Germline trimming cut 2 bases from V and 6 bases from J; bases unmatched to any gene: 8. The germline gives CDR1 MDHEN, CDR2 SYDVKM. This CDR3 comprises 16 residues. Here the CDR3 reads CASSLGGTGGRDGYTF. The CDR3 DNA reads as TGTGCCAGCAGTTTAGGGGGGACAGGGGGGCGAGATGGCTACACCTTC.

CDR3 region: CASSPQIGTSGSEQFF. The DNA for the CDR3 is TGTGCCAGCAGCCCTCAGATCGGGACTAGCGGGTCTGAGCAGTTCTTC. This chain connects TRBV4-2 to TRBJ2-1; the match to TRBD2 covers 12 bases. The ends lost 4 bases at V and 9 bases at J; junction bases unmatched: 10. There are 16 residues in the CDR3. The germline V gene encodes CDR1 LGHNA and CDR2 YNFKEQ.

The chain joins TRBV9 to TRBJ2-1, with 11 bases that match TRBD2. The trim removed 0 bases at V and 13 bases at J, leaving 6 bases unmatched. The CDR3 has 14 residues. The germline V gene encodes CDR1 SGDLS and CDR2 YYNGEE. The CDR3 DNA reads as TGTGCCAGCAGCGTAGGTAGCGGGAGGGCAAAACAGTTCTTC. Its translation: CASSVGSGRAKQFF.

This clone appeared a few times. J is TRBJ2-5 and V is TRBV5-5; TRBD1 matches at 10 bases. The V gene's germline CDR1 is SGHKS and CDR2 YYEKEE (reference sequence). The CDR3 has 16 residues. V gave up 2 bases and J gave up 4 bases; unmatched junction bases: 8. The CDR3: CASSLRTGGKGETQYF. CDR3 bases: TGTGCCAGCAGCTTACGGACAGGGGGAAAAGGAGAGACCCAGTACTTC. Using reference TRBV5-5 and TRBJ2-5 for the parts outside the CDR3, the full variable domain is DAGVTQSPTHLIKTRGQQVTLRCSPISGHKSVSWYQQVLGQGPQFIFQYYEKEERGRGNFPDRFSARQFPNYSSELNVNALLLGDSALYLCASSLRTGGKGETQYFGPGTRLLVL.

The table lists this clone with a few counts. The chain joins TRBV2 to TRBJ1-5; D gene uncertain. V lost 6 bases, J lost 4 bases, and 10 bases lay in between. The CDR3 runs to 13 residues. Germline V gene sequence: CDR1 SNHLY, CDR2 FYNNEI. The DNA of the CDR3 is TGTGCCAGCAGCCCCGGTCCTAATCAGCCCCAGCATTTT. It translates to CASSPGPNQPQHF.

In its sample, this clone was seen a few times. This chain uses TRBV5-4 with TRBJ1-1; D might be TRBD1 (6 bases). The CDR3 length is 12 residues. The V gene lost 3 bases and the J gene lost 5 bases, with 8 bases spanning the gap. Germline CDR1 and CDR2: SGHNT and YYREEE (reference sequence). CDR3 loop: CASSSGQTEAFF. The DNA of the CDR3 is TGTGCCAGCAGCTCCGGACAGACTGAAGCTTTCTTT.

The chain uses TRBV7-2 and TRBJ1-1; 10 positions agree with TRBD1. The length of the CDR3 is 13 residues. Looked up from germline, CDR1 is SGHTA and CDR2 is FQGNSA. Trimming took 5 bases from V and 11 from J; bases not matched to a gene: 8. CDR3 in amino acids: CASSPTGGASAFF. CDR3 nucleotide sequence: TGTGCCAGCAGCCCGACAGGGGGCGCCTCGGCTTTCTTT. The full variable domain, completed using reference TRBV7-2 and TRBJ1-1, is GAGVSQSPSNKVTEKGKDVELRCDPISGHTALYWYRQSLGQGLEFLIYFQGNSAPDKSGLPSDRFSAERTGGSVSTLTIQRTQQEDSAVYLCASSPTGGASAFFGQGTRLTVV.

CDR3 DNA sequence: TGTGCCAGTGGACCGGGACTAGTTTACCCAGATACGCAGTATTTT. This translates into CASGPGLVYPDTQYF. The V and J genes are TRBV19 and TRBJ2-3; TRBD2 matches at 8 bases. The CDR3 has 15 residues. V trimming: 8 bases; J trimming: 4 bases; junction bases outside the gene matches: 11. Germline values: CDR1 LNHDA, CDR2 SQIVND (reference sequence).

This clone was seen more than once but under ten times. V usage is TRBV29-1 and J usage is TRBJ2-1; TRBD2 aligns across 8 bases. Trimming cost V 2 bases and J 2 bases; bases outside gene matches: 2. The CDR3 totals 14 residues. CDR1 is SQVTM and CDR2 is ANQGSEA in the germline V gene. This chain's CDR3 is CSVERGGTYNEQFF. In DNA form, the CDR3 reads TGCAGCGTTGAACGCGGGGGGACCTACAATGAGCAGTTCTTC.

The CDR3 nucleotides are TGTGCCAGCAGTGAAGTGAACGGGTACCCCTACGAGCAGTACGTC. Translation gives CASSEVNGYPYEQYV. The J gene is TRBJ2-7, the V gene TRBV6-1; D gene unclear. The CDR3 has 15 amino acids. The germline V gene encodes CDR1 MNHNS and CDR2 SASEGT. The germline V and J ends were trimmed by 1 base and 2 bases, with 12 bases remaining between them.

The V call is TRBV7-8, the J call TRBJ2-5; 8 bases align to TRBD2. Germline V CDR1 and CDR2: SGHVS, FQNEAQ. Unmatched junction bases numbered 4, after V lost 3 bases and J lost 1 base. CDR3 length: 15 residues. The CDR3 nucleotides are TGTGCCAGCAGCTTCCTAGCGGGCCTCCAAGAGACCCAGTACTTC. Translated, it gives CASSFLAGLQETQYF.

Details on this clone: One end of the junction is discordant with germline, which a read error may explain. The chain links TRBV7-7 to TRBJ2-1, with 12 bases that match TRBD2. CDR3 length: 17 amino acids. Germline values: CDR1 SSHAT, CDR2 FNYEAQ (reference sequence). The CDR3 nucleotides read TGTGCTAGCAGCTTAAACCCTAGCGGGAGGGCCTACAATGAGCAGTTCTTC. Amino acid sequence: CASSLNPSGRAYNEQFF.

This chain links TRBV28 with TRBJ1-5; 7 nucleotides line up with TRBD1. CDR3 length equals 14 residues. After removal of 7 bases from V and 2 bases from J, the junction contained 5 bases not matched to a gene. Germline CDR1 is MDHEN and CDR2 is SYDVKM. CDR3 nucleotide sequence: TGTGCCAGCAAACTTGGACAGGGCAATCAGCCCCAGCATTTT. As protein: CASKLGQGNQPQHF.

This clone occurred once. CDR3 sequence: CASSPPQRIINEKLFF. DNA of the CDR3: TGTGCCAGTAGTCCCCCCCAGCGGATTATTAATGAAAAACTGTTTTTT. The rearrangement joins TRBV19 to TRBJ1-4; D not certain. The ends were cut back, 5 bases at V and 4 bases at J, with 17 bases in the middle. The CDR3 consists of 16 residues. The germline CDR1 and CDR2 sequences are LNHDA and SQIVND (reference sequence).

This sequence joins TRBV6-2 or TRBV6-3 and TRBJ2-7; D not certain. CDR1 and CDR2 from the germline V gene are MNHEY and SVGEGT. The CDR3 consists of 16 residues. Trimming removed 6 bases from V and 0 bases from J, with 18 bases in between. The CDR3 DNA reads TGTGCCAGCAGCCCCTTGGGCTTACGTGGCTCCTACGAGCAGTACGTC. The encoded protein is CASSPLGLRGSYEQYV.

CDR3 residues: CASRRTGEGGYTF. The CDR3 DNA is TGTGCCAGCAGACGTACAGGAGAAGGTGGCTACACCTTC. The gene calls are TRBV9 and TRBJ1-2; D might be TRBD1 (5 bases). This CDR3 contains 13 residues. Germline V CDR1 and CDR2: SGDLS, YYNGEE. V lost 5 bases to trimming and J lost 7 bases, with 15 bases between them. Complete variable domain (other parts from reference TRBV9 and TRBJ1-2): DSGVTQTPKHLITATGQRVTLRCSPRSGDLSVYWYQQSLDQGLQFLIQYYNGEERAKGNILERFSAQQFPDLHSELNLSSLELGDSALYFCASRRTGEGGYTFGSGTRLTVV.

This clone showed up just a few times. The rearrangement joins TRBV7-9 to TRBJ2-3, with TRBD1 as a possible D gene (5 bases). V dropped 3 bases and J dropped 4 bases, with 11 bases sitting between them. CDR3 length equals 14 residues. The germline CDR1 and CDR2 sequences are SEHNR and FQNEAQ (reference sequence). CDR3 protein: CASSLNRYPDTQYF. CDR3 sequence (DNA): TGTGCCAGCAGCTTGAACAGGTACCCAGATACGCAGTATTTT.

This clone showed up just a few times. The gene calls are TRBV12-5 and TRBJ2-3; 11 bases match TRBD1. Germline-derived CDR1 and CDR2 are LGHNT and FRNRAP. The CDR3 spans 16 residues. J was trimmed by 5 bases and V by 1 base; bases with no gene match: 5. The CDR3 protein is CASGLGGTGGRDTQYF. CDR3 coding DNA: TGTGCTAGTGGTTTGGGGGGGACAGGGGGAAGAGATACGCAGTATTTT.